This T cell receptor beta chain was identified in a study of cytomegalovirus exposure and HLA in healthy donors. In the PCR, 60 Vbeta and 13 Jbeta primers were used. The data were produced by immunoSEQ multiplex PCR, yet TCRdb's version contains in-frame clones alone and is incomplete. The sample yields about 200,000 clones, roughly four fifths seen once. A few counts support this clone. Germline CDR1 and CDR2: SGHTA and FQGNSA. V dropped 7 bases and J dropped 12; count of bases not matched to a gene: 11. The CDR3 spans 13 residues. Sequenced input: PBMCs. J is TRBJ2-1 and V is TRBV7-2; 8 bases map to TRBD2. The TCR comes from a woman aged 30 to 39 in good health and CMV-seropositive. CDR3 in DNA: TGTGCCAGCACCGGGAGGGGGGCTAGCGTGCAGTTCTTC. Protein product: CASTGRGASVQFF.